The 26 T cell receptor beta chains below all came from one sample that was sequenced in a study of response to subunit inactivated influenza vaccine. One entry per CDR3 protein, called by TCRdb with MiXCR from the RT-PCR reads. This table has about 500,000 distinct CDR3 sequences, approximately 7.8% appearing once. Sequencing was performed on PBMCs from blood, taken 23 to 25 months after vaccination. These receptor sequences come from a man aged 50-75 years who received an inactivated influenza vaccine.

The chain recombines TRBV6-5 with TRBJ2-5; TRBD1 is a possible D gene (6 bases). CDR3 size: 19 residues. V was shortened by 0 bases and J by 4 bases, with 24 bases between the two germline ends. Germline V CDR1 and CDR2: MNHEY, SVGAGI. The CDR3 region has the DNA TGTGCCAGCAGTTACTCCGGACAGTTGAGTCCTGAATTTCTAGAGACCCAGTACTTC. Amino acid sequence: CASSYSGQLSPEFLETQYF.

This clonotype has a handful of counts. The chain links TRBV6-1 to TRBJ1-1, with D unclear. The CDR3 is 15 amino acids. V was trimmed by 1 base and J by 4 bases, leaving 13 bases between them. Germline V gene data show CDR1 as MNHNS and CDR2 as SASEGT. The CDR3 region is CASSEGFALGTEAFF. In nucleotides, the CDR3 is TGTGCCAGCAGTGAAGGATTCGCCTTGGGCACTGAAGCTTTCTTT.

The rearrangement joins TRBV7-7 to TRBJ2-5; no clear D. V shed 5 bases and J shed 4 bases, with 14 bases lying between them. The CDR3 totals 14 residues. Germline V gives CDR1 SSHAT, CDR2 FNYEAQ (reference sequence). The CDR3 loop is CASSDPGFSETQYF. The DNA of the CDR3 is TGTGCCAGCAGCGATCCGGGCTTTTCAGAGACCCAGTACTTC.

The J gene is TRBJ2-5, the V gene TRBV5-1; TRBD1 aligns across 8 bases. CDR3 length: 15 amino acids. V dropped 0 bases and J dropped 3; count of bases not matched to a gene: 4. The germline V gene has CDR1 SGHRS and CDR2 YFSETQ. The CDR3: CASSLEPGQEETQYF. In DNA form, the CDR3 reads TGCGCCAGCAGCTTGGAACCGGGACAGGAAGAGACCCAGTACTTC.

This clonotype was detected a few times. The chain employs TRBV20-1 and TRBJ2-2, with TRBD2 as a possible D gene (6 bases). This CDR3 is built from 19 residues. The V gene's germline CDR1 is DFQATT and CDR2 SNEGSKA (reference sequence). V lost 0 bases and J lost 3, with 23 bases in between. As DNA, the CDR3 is TGCAGTGCTAGAGATCTGAGCGGGCAGAGTCGTAGGGACACCGGGGAGCTGTTTTTT. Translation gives CSARDLSGQSRRDTGELFF.

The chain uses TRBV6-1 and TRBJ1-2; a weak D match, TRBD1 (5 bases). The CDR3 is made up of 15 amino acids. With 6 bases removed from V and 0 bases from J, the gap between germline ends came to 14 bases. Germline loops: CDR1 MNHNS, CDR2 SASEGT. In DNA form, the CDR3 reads TGTGCCAGCAGCGGGGGACGGGAAACTAACTATGGCTACACCTTC. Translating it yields CASSGGRETNYGYTF.

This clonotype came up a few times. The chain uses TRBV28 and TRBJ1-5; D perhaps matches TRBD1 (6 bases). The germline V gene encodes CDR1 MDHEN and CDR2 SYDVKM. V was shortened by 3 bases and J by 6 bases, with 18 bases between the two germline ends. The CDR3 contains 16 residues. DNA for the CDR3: TGTGCCAGCAGTTTTATCGGCAGGGGATCAACTCAGCCCCAGCATTTT. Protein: CASSFIGRGSTQPQHF.

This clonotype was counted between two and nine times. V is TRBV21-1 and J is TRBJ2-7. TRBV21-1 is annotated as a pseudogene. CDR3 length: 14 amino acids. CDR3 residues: CASSKVSEIYEQYF. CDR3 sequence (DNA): TGTGCCAGCAGCAAGGTGTCGGAGATCTACGAGCAGTACTTC.

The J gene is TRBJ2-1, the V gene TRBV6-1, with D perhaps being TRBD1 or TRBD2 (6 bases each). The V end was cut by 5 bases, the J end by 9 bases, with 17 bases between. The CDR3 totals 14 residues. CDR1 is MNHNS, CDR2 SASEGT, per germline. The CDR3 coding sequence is TGTGCCAGCAGTCGACCGGGGGCCGGTGGTGAGCAGTTCTTC. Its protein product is CASSRPGAGGEQFF.

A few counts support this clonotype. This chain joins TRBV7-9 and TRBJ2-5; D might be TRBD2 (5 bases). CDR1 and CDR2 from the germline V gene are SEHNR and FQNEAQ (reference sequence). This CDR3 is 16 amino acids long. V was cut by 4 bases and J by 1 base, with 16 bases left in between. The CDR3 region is CASSSGNLNFQETQYF. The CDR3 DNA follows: TGTGCCAGCAGCTCCGGGAACCTCAATTTCCAAGAGACCCAGTACTTC.

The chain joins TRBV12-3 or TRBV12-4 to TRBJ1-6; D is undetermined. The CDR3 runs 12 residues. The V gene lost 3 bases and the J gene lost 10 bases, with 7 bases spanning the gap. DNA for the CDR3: TGTGCCAGCAGTTTTGGGCCATCACCCCTCCACTTT. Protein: CASSFGPSPLHF.

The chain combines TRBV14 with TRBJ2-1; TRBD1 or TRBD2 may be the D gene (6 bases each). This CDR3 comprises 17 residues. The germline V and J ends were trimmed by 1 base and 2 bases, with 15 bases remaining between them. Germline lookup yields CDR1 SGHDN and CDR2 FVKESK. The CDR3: CASSQGLGGPTYNEQFF. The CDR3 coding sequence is TGTGCCAGCAGCCAAGGTCTTGGGGGGCCTACCTACAATGAGCAGTTCTTC.

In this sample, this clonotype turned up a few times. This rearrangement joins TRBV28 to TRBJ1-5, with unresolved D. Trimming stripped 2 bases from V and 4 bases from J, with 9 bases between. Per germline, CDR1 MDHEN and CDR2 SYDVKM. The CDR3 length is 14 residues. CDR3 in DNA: TGTGCCAGCAGTTTACCACAGCGGAATCAGCCCCAGCATTTT. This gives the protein CASSLPQRNQPQHF.

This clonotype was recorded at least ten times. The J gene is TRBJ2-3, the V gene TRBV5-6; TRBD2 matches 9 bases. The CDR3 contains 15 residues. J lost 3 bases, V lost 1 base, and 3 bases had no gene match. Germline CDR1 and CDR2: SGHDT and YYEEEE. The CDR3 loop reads CASSLSSGITDTQYF. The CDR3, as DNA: TGTGCCAGCAGCTTGTCTAGCGGGATTACAGATACGCAGTATTTT.

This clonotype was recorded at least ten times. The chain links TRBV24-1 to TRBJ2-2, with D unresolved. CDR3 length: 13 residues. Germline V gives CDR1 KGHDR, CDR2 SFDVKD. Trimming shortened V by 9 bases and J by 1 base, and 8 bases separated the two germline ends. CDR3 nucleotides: TGTGCCACCGCGTTGAGGAACACCGGGGAGCTGTTTTTT. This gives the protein CATALRNTGELFF.

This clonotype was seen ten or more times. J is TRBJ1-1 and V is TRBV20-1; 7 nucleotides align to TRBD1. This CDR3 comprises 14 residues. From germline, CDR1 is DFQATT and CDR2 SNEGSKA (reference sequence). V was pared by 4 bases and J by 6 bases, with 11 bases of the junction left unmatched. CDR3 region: CSAKLGTATAEAFF. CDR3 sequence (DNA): TGCAGTGCTAAATTAGGGACAGCCACCGCTGAAGCTTTCTTT.

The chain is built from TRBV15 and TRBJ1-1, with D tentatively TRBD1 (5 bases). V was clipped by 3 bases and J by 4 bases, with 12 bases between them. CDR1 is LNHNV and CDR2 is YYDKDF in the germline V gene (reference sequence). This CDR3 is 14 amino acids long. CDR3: CATSRRGGGTEAFF. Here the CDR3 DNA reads TGTGCCACCAGCAGGAGGGGAGGTGGCACTGAAGCTTTCTTT.

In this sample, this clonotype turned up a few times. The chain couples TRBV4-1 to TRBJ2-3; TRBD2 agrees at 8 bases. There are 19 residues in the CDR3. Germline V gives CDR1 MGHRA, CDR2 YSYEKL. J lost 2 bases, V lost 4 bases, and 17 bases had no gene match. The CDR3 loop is CASSPRASSGPGLTDTQYF. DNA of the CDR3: TGCGCCAGCAGCCCCCGGGCCTCTAGCGGGCCTGGCCTCACAGATACGCAGTATTTT.

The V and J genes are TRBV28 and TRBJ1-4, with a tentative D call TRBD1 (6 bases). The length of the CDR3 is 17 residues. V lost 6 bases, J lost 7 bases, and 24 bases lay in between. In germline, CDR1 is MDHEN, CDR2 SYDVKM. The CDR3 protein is CASRPPLAYREREKLFF. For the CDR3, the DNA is TGTGCCAGCAGGCCTCCCCTCGCGTACAGGGAGCGTGAAAAACTGTTTTTT.

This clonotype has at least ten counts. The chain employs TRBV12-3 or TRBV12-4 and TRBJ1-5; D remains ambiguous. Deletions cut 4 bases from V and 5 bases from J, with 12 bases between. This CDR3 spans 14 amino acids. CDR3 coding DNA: TGTGCCAGCAGTTCCTCGGTGGGCTATCAGCCCCAGCATTTT. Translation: CASSSSVGYQPQHF.

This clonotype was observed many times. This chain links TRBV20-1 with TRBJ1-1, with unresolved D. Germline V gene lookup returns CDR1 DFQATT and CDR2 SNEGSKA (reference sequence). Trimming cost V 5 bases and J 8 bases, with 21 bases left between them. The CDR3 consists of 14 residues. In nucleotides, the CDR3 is TGCAGTGCTCCACCTTACTTATCTGTCAGCGAAGCTTTCTTT. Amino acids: CSAPPYLSVSEAFF.

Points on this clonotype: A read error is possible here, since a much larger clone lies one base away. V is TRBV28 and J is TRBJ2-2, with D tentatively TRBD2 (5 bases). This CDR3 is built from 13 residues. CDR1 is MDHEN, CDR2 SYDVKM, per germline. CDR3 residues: CASSFETAGELYF. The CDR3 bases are TGTGCCAGCAGTTTTGAGACCGCCGGGGAGCTGTATTTT.

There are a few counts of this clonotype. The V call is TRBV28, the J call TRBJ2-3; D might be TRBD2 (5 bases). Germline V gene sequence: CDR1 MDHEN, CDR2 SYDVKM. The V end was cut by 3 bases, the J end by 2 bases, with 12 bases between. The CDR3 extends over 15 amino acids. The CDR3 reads CASSLSSTYTDTQYF. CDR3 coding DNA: TGTGCCAGCAGTTTGTCTAGCACTTACACAGATACGCAGTATTTT.

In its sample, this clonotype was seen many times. As DNA, the CDR3 is TGTGCCAGCAGCCCCCAGCCCATTGGAGCCGGTGGCGGCTACACCTTC. It codes for CASSPQPIGAGGGYTF. The V gene is TRBV7-2, the J gene TRBJ1-2; no clear D gene. The CDR3 is made up of 16 amino acids. Trimming pared 5 bases from V and 8 bases from J, leaving 24 bases between. Germline V gives CDR1 SGHTA, CDR2 FQGNSA.

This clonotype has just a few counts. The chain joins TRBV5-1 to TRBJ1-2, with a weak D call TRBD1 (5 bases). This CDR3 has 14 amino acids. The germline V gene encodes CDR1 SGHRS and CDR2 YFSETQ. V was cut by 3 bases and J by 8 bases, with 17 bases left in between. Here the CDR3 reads CASSSLDIDGGYTF. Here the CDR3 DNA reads TGCGCCAGCAGCTCCCTGGACATTGACGGGGGCTACACCTTC.

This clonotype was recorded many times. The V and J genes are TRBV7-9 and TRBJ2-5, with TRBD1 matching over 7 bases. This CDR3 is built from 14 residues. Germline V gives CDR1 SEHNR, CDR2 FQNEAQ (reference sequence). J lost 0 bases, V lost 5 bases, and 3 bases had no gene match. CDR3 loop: CASSRGQNQETQYF. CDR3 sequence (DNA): TGTGCCAGCAGCCGGGGACAGAACCAAGAGACCCAGTACTTC.